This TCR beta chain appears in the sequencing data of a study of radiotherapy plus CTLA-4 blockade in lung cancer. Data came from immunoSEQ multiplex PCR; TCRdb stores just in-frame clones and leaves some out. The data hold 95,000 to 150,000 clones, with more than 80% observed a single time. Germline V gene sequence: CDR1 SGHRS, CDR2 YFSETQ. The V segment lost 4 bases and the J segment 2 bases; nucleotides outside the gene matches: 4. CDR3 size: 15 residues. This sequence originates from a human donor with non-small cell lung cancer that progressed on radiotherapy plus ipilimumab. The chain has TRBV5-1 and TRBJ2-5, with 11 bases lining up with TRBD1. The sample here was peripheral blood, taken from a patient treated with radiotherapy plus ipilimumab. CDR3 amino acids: CASSLDRGRQETQYF. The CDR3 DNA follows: TGCGCCAGCAGCCTGGACAGGGGGCGACAAGAGACCCAGTACTTC.